This T cell receptor beta chain came from a study of Ad26.COV2.S vaccination and SARS-CoV-2 variants. About the study: Donor got 5x10^10 or 1x10^11 viral particles of Ad26.COV2.S.

Here immunoSEQ multiplex PCR was the method, and the copy in TCRdb shows in-frame clones only, minus some. The repertoire holds around 450,000 clones, with approximately 90% as singletons. Trimming removed 10 bases at V and 3 bases at J, with 11 bases between. The CDR3 is made up of 12 amino acids. Per the germline V gene, CDR1 is SNHLY and CDR2 is FYNNEI. The treatment here: around 19 received Ad26.COV2.S at low or high dose, single or two shots; 5 received placebo; per-sample allocation not given. After the first vaccine or placebo injection, samples were drawn on day 63. The specimen was peripheral blood, collected in a trial of Ad26.COV2.S vaccine versus placebo. The chain joins TRBV2 to TRBJ2-3; D not certain. This clonotype was sampled from a person aged 18-65 years who received the Ad26.COV2.S COVID-19 vaccine or a placebo. CDR3: CAIEVGTDTQYF. The CDR3 DNA is TGTGCCATTGAGGTGGGGACAGATACGCAGTATTTT.